This paragraph reports one T cell receptor beta chain. Assay: immunoSEQ multiplex PCR; the TCRdb copy retains only in-frame clones and omits some. The sample records 250,000 to 350,000 clones, roughly nine tenths being singletons. The source of the sample is a study of blood T cell repertoires in COVID-19. V was cut by 3 bases and J by 0 bases, with 12 bases left in between. The germline V gene has CDR1 SGHAT and CDR2 FQNNGV. CDR3 length: 16 amino acids. This sequence originates from a man younger than 30 who had recovered from COVID-19. The gene calls are TRBV11-2 and TRBJ1-5; D unresolved. Input material: peripheral blood. The CDR3 reads CASSFGGPDSNQPQHF. As DNA, the CDR3 is TGTGCCAGCAGCTTTGGAGGACCGGATAGCAATCAGCCCCAGCATTTT.